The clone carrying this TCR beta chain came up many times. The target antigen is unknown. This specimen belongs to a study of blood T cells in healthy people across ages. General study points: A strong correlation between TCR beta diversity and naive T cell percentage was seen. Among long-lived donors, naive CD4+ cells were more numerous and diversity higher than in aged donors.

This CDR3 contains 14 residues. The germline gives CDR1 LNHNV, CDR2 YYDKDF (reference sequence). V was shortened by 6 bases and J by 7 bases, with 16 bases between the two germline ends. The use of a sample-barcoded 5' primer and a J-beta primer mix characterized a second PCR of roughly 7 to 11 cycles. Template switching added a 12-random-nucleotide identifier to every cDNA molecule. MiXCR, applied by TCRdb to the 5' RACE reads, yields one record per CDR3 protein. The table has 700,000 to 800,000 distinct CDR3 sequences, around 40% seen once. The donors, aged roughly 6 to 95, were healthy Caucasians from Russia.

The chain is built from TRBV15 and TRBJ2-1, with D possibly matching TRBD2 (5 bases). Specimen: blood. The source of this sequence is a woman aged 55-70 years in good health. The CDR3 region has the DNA TGTGCCACCAGGGGCCCCCCTAGCCCTAATGAGCAGTTCTTC. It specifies CATRGPPSPNEQFF.